This TCR beta chain was obtained from a study of blood T cells in healthy people across ages. Primers used in a second PCR of roughly 6 to 11 cycles were a sample-barcoded 5' primer and a J-beta primer mix. TCRdb redid the calling of the 5' RACE reads with MiXCR, one entry per CDR3 protein. The sample lists 1.5 million to 2 million distinct CDR3 sequences; roughly 28% were seen once. Germline CDR1 and CDR2: SEHNR and FQNEAQ (reference sequence). Between the trimmed V and J ends, which lost 5 bases and 3 bases, there was a span of 10 bases. CDR3 length: 13 residues. The sequenced sample consisted of blood. The V call is TRBV7-9, the J call TRBJ1-1; D not resolved. The sequence was obtained from a woman in her twenties or thirties in good health. Here the CDR3 DNA reads TGTGCCAGCAGCCCCGAGCAGGACACTGAAGCTTTCTTT. Encoded protein: CASSPEQDTEAFF. Looking up the rest from reference TRBV7-9 and TRBJ1-1 gives the full variable domain: DTGVSQNPRHKITKRGQNVTFRCDPISEHNRLYWYRQTLGQGPEFLTYFQNEAQLEKSRLLSDRFSAERPKGSFSTLEIQRTEQGDSAMYLCASSPEQDTEAFFGQGTRLTVV.